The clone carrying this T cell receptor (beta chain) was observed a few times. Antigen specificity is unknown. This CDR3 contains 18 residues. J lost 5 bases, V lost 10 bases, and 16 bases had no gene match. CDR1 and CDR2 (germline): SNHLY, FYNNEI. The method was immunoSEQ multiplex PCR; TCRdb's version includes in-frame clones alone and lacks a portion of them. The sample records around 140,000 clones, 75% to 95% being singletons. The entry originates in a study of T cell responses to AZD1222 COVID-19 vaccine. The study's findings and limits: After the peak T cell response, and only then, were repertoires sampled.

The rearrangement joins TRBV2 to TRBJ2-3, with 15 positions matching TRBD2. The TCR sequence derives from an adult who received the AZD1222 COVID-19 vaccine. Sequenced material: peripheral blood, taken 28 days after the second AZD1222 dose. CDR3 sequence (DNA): TGTGCCAACCACATGGGACTAGCGGGGGGACCGGGGGGAGATACGCAGTATTTT. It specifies CANHMGLAGGPGGDTQYF. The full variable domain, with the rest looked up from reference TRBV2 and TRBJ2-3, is EPEVTQTPSHQVTQMGQEVILRCVPISNHLYFYWYRQILGQKVEFLVSFYNNEISEKSEIFDDQFSVERPDGSNFTLKIRSTKLEDSAMYFCANHMGLAGGPGGDTQYFGPGTRLTVL.